This TCR beta chain was obtained from a study of T cell repertoires in cytomegalovirus infection. Looking at the study overall: It was recently identified HLA-C-restricted and well-studied HLA-B-restricted CMV epitopes that the study used. Indications came from public TCR beta signatures; they pointed to CMV infection and to a matching HLA type.

TCRdb passed the reads through MiXCR, listing each CDR3 protein once. The sample consists of some 350,000 distinct CDR3 sequences, about 27% of them appearing once. Study-wide points: Clonotypes of TCR beta that were HLA-C-restricted and CMV-specific dominated the ex vivo response. Summed frequency of shared TCR beta families picked out CMV carriers who also had the relevant HLA.

The CDR3 runs 15 residues. The V and J ends lost 7 bases and 7 bases, in that order; junction bases with no gene match: 9. Germline assignment: CDR1 SGHVS and CDR2 FQNEAQ. This clonotype was recorded at least ten times. Its antigen remains unknown. The chain joins TRBV7-8 to TRBJ2-1, with TRBD2 matching 11 bases. This specimen consisted of cultured PBMCs, obtained from culture after CMV antigen stimulation. This receptor was taken from a human donor in good health (CMV status not recorded). Some clones in this sample may be carry-over from other donors' samples. The CDR3, as DNA: TGTGCCAGCACCGTCAGACTAGCGGGAAAGAATGAGCAGTTCTTC. This translates into CASTVRLAGKNEQFF.